Shown below are 24 T cell receptor beta chains from a single sample sequenced in a study of CD8+CD57+ T cells in acquired aplastic anemia (dated by TCRdb to the late 2010s). The patients picked for sequencing were ones in whom flow cytometry had shown an expansion of CD8+CD57+ cells. TCRdb names Illumina HiSeq 2000 as the instrument used. Profiling of TCR beta VDJ combinations and CDR3 sequences used genomic DNA as the template. In TCRdb, the public reads were trimmed at Q25 with fastp and aligned with MiXCR, with productive beta chains retained. Every entry covers one CDR3 protein and lists the most common genes and DNA from its rows. In all, the sample holds 300,000 or so distinct CDR3 sequences, and roughly 61% of those were seen once. The ten largest clones capture around 1.2% of the sample. The sequencing sample was made of sorted CD4+, CD8+, or CD8+CD57+ T cells (not recorded which) from PBMCs. The source is a human donor with aplastic anemia.

Turning to this clonotype: At one end the junction does not follow the germline gene, possibly because of a read error. V is TRBV7-3 and J is TRBJ2-5, with D unclear. The CDR3 contains 15 residues. Germline V CDR1 and CDR2: SGHTA, FQGTGA. The CDR3 nucleotides read TGCGCCAGAAGATTGGTAGGCCGCTCTAAAGAGAACCATTACTTC. It is translated as CARRLVGRSKENHYF.

This clonotype was counted at least ten times. The rearrangement uses TRBV5-1 and TRBJ2-7; TRBD1 agrees at 11 bases. The germline V gene has CDR1 SGHRS and CDR2 YFSETQ. The CDR3 totals 15 residues. J gave up 1 base and V 3 bases, and 3 bases lay outside the gene matches. The CDR3 DNA reads as TGCGCCAGCAGCTGGGGACAGGGGGAATCCTACGAGCAGTACTTC. Protein: CASSWGQGESYEQYF.

At least ten counts were recorded for this clonotype. This chain links TRBV19 with TRBJ1-4, with D unresolved. Trimming cost V 5 bases and J 8 bases, with 12 bases left between them. This CDR3 has 13 amino acids. Germline values: CDR1 LNHDA, CDR2 SQIVND (reference sequence). CDR3 amino acids: CASSLLIDEKLFF. CDR3 nucleotide sequence: TGTGCCAGTAGTCTCCTCATTGACGAAAAACTGTTTTTT.

This clonotype was seen many times. The chain carries TRBV2 and TRBJ1-2; TRBD1 might be the D (5 bases). The CDR3 loop spans 15 amino acids. CDR1 and CDR2 (germline): SNHLY, FYNNEI. With 1 base removed from V and 4 bases from J, the gap between germline ends came to 13 bases. The DNA of the CDR3 is TGTGCCAGCAGTGAAGATGGGCAGGGTACCTATGGCTACACCTTC. Amino acid sequence: CASSEDGQGTYGYTF.

The chain carries TRBV29-1 and TRBJ2-2; D is uncertain. Germline CDR1 is SQVTM and CDR2 is ANQGSEA. The CDR3 runs 16 residues. Trimming shortened V by 5 bases and J by 6 bases, and 22 bases separated the two germline ends. For the CDR3, the DNA is TGCAGCGTTCGGTTGTTAGGGTGGGATTCGGCCGGGGAGCTGTTTTTT. Translation gives CSVRLLGWDSAGELFF.

The chain uses TRBV29-1 and TRBJ2-1; D is possibly TRBD2 (6 bases). Germline loops: CDR1 SQVTM, CDR2 ANQGSEA. The CDR3 has 14 residues. Trimming left V 7 bases short and J 4 bases short, with 17 bases between. CDR3 protein: CSGGPGTSYNEQFF. The CDR3 DNA reads as TGCAGCGGGGGTCCCGGGACTTCTTACAATGAGCAGTTCTTC.

The chain combines TRBV11-3 with TRBJ1-6; D remains unclear. Between the trimmed V and J ends, which lost 1 base and 10 bases, there was a span of 8 bases. CDR3 length: 13 residues. Germline loops: CDR1 SGHNT, CDR2 YENEEA. This CDR3 reads CASSLVTGSPLHF. The CDR3 nucleotides are TGTGCCAGCAGCTTAGTAACGGGGTCACCCCTCCACTTT.

This clonotype was observed once. The junction departs from the called germline gene at one end, perhaps through a read error. The V and J genes are TRBV7-9 and TRBJ1-4, with TRBD1 as a possible D gene (6 bases). Per the germline V gene, CDR1 is SEHNR and CDR2 is FQNEAQ (reference sequence). The CDR3 runs to 12 residues. DNA for the CDR3: TGTGCCAGCAGCTTAGCAGCGGGGGCTCCACTTTTT. Its protein is CASSLAAGAPLF.

Regarding this clonotype: This clone may be a read error of a much larger clone one base away. The V gene is TRBV10-3, the J gene TRBJ2-5, with a weak D call TRBD2 (6 bases). The CDR3 runs 15 residues. In germline, CDR1 is ENHRY, CDR2 SYGVKD. CDR3 in DNA: TGTGCCATCAGGCTGGGGTCTAGCGTCCAAGAGGCCCAGTACTTC. Translated: CAIRLGSSVQEAQYF.

The chain links TRBV19 to TRBJ1-1, with 9 bases lining up with TRBD1. This CDR3 has 14 amino acids. The V gene's germline CDR1 is LNHDA and CDR2 SQIVND (reference sequence). Germline trimming cut 7 bases from V and 5 bases from J; bases unmatched to any gene: 8. In DNA, the CDR3 is TGTGCCAGTACACTAGGACAGGGGAGGACTGAAGCTTTCTTT. Residues: CASTLGQGRTEAFF.

Concerning this clonotype itself: At one end, the junction sequence differs from germline, possibly due to a read error. The chain recombines TRBV7-7 with TRBJ1-6; unclear D gene. The CDR3 spans 13 residues. Germline assignment: CDR1 SSHAT and CDR2 FNYEAQ (reference sequence). The CDR3 reads CASSPTDNSPLHF. The CDR3 DNA follows: TGTGCTAGCAGCCCCACAGATAATTCACCCCTCCACTTT.

This clonotype was recorded once. The genes are TRBV2 and TRBJ1-6; D is uncertain. Trimming pared 6 bases from V and 13 bases from J, leaving 22 bases between. From germline, CDR1 is SNHLY and CDR2 FYNNEI. The CDR3 extends over 15 amino acids. The CDR3 nucleotides are TGTGCCAGCAGAGGACTAGCGGGAGGTCCTTCCCCCCTCCACTTT. This translates into CASRGLAGGPSPLHF.

This clonotype was seen once. Written as DNA, the CDR3 is TGTGCCAGTAGTATAACAGGGGGCGCGGGAAACACTGAAGCTTTCTTT. Amino acid sequence: CASSITGGAGNTEAFF. The rearrangement uses TRBV19 and TRBJ1-1, with 9 bases identical to TRBD1. Trimming removed 2 bases from V and 2 bases from J; junction bases left unmatched: 6. The length of the CDR3 is 16 residues. The germline V gene has CDR1 LNHDA and CDR2 SQIVND (reference sequence).

This clonotype was seen many times. The V gene is TRBV9, the J gene TRBJ2-2; 7 nucleotides line up with TRBD1. Germline V gene sequence: CDR1 SGDLS, CDR2 YYNGEE. The trim removed 0 bases at V and 7 bases at J, leaving 3 bases unmatched. CDR3 length: 14 residues. CDR3 residues: CASSVEGAHGELFF. The CDR3 DNA is TGTGCCAGCAGCGTAGAGGGGGCTCACGGGGAGCTGTTTTTT.

This chain links TRBV11-2 with TRBJ1-1; TRBD1 matches at 9 bases. This CDR3 comprises 16 residues. Per the germline V gene, CDR1 is SGHAT and CDR2 is FQNNGV. V lost 2 bases and J lost 0; bases outside the gene matches: 4. The CDR3 DNA reads TGTGCCAGCAGCTTACTTTGGACAGGGGTGAACACTGAAGCTTTCTTT. This sequence encodes CASSLLWTGVNTEAFF. Combining the CDR3 with reference TRBV11-2 and TRBJ1-1 gives the whole variable domain EAGVAQSPRYKIIEKRQSVAFWCNPISGHATLYWYQQILGQGPKLLIQFQNNGVVDDSQLPKDRFSAERLKGVDSTLKIQPAKLEDSAVYLCASSLLWTGVNTEAFFGQGTRLTVV.

This clonotype was recorded at least ten times. J is TRBJ2-1 and V is TRBV7-6; TRBD1 is a possible D gene (5 bases). CDR3 length equals 16 residues. The V end lost 5 bases, the J end lost 0 bases, and 14 bases lay between the germline ends. The germline CDR1 and CDR2 sequences are SGHVS and FNYEAQ. The CDR3 spells CASSPQALSSYNEQFF. CDR3 sequence (DNA): TGTGCCAGCAGCCCACAGGCTCTGAGCTCCTACAATGAGCAGTTCTTC. Looking up the rest from reference TRBV7-6 and TRBJ2-1 gives the full variable domain: GAGVSQSPRYKVTKRGQDVALRCDPISGHVSLYWYRQALGQGPEFLTYFNYEAQQDKSGLPNDRFSAERPEGSISTLTIQRTEQRDSAMYRCASSPQALSSYNEQFFGPGTRLTVL.

The rearrangement uses TRBV19 and TRBJ2-2; TRBD1 aligns across 9 bases. Trimming took 6 bases from V and 5 from J; bases not matched to a gene: 4. Germline V CDR1 and CDR2: LNHDA, SQIVND (reference sequence). The CDR3 extends over 14 amino acids. The CDR3 DNA reads TGTGCCAGTAGGTGGGACAGGGATACCGGGGAGCTGTTTTTT. It encodes CASRWDRDTGELFF.

J is TRBJ2-7 and V is TRBV2; D not certain. This CDR3 spans 14 amino acids. Germline lookup yields CDR1 SNHLY and CDR2 FYNNEI. V lost 3 bases and J lost 3, with 12 bases in between. The CDR3, as DNA: TGTGCCAGCAGTGAGAGGCAGGCTGGCTACGAGCAGTACTTC. Protein: CASSERQAGYEQYF.

The sample holds one count of this clonotype. The chain couples TRBV29-1 to TRBJ1-1; 8 bases align to TRBD1. V lost 7 bases to trimming and J lost 0 bases; unmatched junction nucleotides: 1. This CDR3 region has 12 residues. Germline-derived CDR1 and CDR2 are SQVTM and ANQGSEA. The CDR3: CSGGQVNTEAFF. The DNA of the CDR3 is TGCAGCGGGGGACAGGTGAACACTGAAGCTTTCTTT. The whole variable domain, filled in from reference TRBV29-1 and TRBJ1-1, reads SAVISQKPSRDICQRGTSLTIQCQVDSQVTMMFWYRQQPGQSLTLIATANQGSEATYESGFVIDKFPISRPNLTFSTLTVSNMSPEDSSIYLCSGGQVNTEAFFGQGTRLTVV.

This clonotype was found once. This chain connects TRBV19 to TRBJ1-1, with a weak D call TRBD1 (5 bases). The V and J ends lost 7 bases and 4 bases respectively, with 13 bases between them. The germline gives CDR1 LNHDA, CDR2 SQIVND (reference sequence). CDR3 size: 13 residues. This chain's CDR3 is CASTFGTPTEAFF. The CDR3 DNA reads as TGTGCCAGTACCTTCGGGACCCCCACTGAAGCTTTCTTT.

The CDR3 spells CASSHDRGEAYNEQFF. Written as DNA, the CDR3 is TGTGCCAGCAGCCATGACAGGGGCGAGGCCTACAATGAGCAGTTCTTC. The chain uses TRBV5-6 and TRBJ2-1; 8 bases are a match to TRBD1. V lost 4 bases and J lost 2; bases outside the gene matches: 8. In germline, CDR1 is SGHDT, CDR2 YYEEEE. This CDR3 is built from 16 residues.

V is TRBV3-1 and J is TRBJ1-2; 8 nucleotides align to TRBD1. The CDR3 spans 16 residues. V shed 0 bases and J 4 bases; nucleotides not matched to a gene: 7. CDR1 and CDR2 (germline): LGHDT, YNNKEL (reference sequence). The CDR3 bases are TGTGCCAGCAGCCAAGAATCAGGGGGCGCGATCTATGGCTACACCTTC. Its protein is CASSQESGGAIYGYTF.

The chain recombines TRBV9 with TRBJ1-2, with D maybe TRBD1 (6 bases). Trimming stripped 1 base from V and 2 bases from J, with 12 bases between. Looked up from germline, CDR1 is SGDLS and CDR2 is YYNGEE. The CDR3 totals 15 residues. The CDR3 bases are TGTGCCAGCAGCGTAACCGGGGGCGAGAACTATGGCTACACCTTC. Residues: CASSVTGGENYGYTF.

This clonotype was detected many times. The chain has TRBV5-1 and TRBJ1-3; D remains ambiguous. Trimming removed 4 bases from V and 0 bases from J, with 14 bases in between. This CDR3 has 16 residues. Germline values: CDR1 SGHRS, CDR2 YFSETQ. The chain's CDR3 is CASSPHAGLSGNTIYF. The DNA of the CDR3 is TGCGCCAGCAGCCCGCACGCGGGCCTCTCTGGAAACACCATATATTTT.